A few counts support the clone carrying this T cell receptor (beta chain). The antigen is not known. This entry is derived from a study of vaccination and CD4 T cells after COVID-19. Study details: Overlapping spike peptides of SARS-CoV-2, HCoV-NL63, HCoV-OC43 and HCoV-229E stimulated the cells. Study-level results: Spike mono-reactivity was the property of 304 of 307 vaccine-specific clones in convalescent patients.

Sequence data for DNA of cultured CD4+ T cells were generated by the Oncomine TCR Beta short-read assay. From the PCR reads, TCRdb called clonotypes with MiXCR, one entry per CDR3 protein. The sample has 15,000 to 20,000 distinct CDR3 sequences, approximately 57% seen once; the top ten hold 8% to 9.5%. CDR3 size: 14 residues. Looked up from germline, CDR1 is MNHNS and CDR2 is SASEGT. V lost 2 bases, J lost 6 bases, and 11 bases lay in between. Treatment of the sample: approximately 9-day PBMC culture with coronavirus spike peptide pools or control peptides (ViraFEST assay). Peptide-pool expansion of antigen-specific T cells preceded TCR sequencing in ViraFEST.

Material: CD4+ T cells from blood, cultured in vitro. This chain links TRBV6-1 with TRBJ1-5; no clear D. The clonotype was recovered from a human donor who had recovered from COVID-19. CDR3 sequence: CASSETGQFQPQHF. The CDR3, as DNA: TGTGCCAGCAGTGAAACTGGGCAATTTCAGCCCCAGCATTTT.